Listed below are T cell receptor beta chains from one sample, sequenced in a study of T cell responses to AZD1222 COVID-19 vaccine. Sequencing was performed with immunoSEQ multiplex PCR; in TCRdb, only in-frame clones are kept and a portion is missing. Of roughly 180,000 clones in the sample, about 90% were seen once. Sequenced material: peripheral blood, taken on day 0 of AZD1222 vaccination. The receptor source for this set is an adult in good health. Each CDR3 is given with its conserved first and last residue. A D gene is named only where the DNA matches it firmly. Part of the rows lack a size; the others show once, few, many or a class for expanded clones.

D gene | J gene | V gene | clone size | CDR3 DNA | CDR3 protein
TRBD1 | TRBJ2-2 | TRBV6-5 | few | TGTGCCAGCAGTTACCGACAGGGGGGGGCCGGGGAGCTGTTTTTT | CASSYRQGGAGELFF
- | TRBJ1-2 | TRBV7-9 | - | TGTGCCAGCAGCTCCATTAACTATGGCTACACCTTC | CASSSINYGYTF
- | TRBJ1-1 | TRBV11-2 | few | TGTGCCAGCAGCTTGAGGGGGACTGAAGCTTTCTTT | CASSLRGTEAFF
- | TRBJ1-6 | TRBV2 | - | TGTGCCAGCAGTCTCAGCGGGATCTATAATTCACCCCTCCACTTT | CASSLSGIYNSPLHF
TRBD1 | TRBJ1-4 | TRBV28 | - | TGTGCCAGCAGTACCCCGACAGGGGGCGAACAACTGTTTTTT | CASSTPTGGEQLFF
- | TRBJ1-1 | TRBV7-2 | - | TGTGCCAGCAGCTTAGTGTCCAAGAACACTGAAGCTTTCTTT | CASSLVSKNTEAFF
TRBD1 | TRBJ1-4 | TRBV18 | once | TGTGCCAGCTCACCGACAGGGGACACTAATGAAAAACTGTTTTTT | CASSPTGDTNEKLFF
TRBD1 | TRBJ1-1 | TRBV30 | - | TGTGCCTGGACCCTACCAGGGGGGTACACTGAAGCTTTCTTT | CAWTLPGGYTEAFF
- | TRBJ2-3 | TRBV25-1 | - | TGTGCCAGCAGTGAACCTCGATTCACAGATACGCAGTATTTT | CASSEPRFTDTQYF
- | TRBJ1-1 | TRBV6-4 | - | TGTGCCAGCAGTGATTCCCCCGGGTTGGACACTGAAGCTTTCTTT | CASSDSPGLDTEAFF
- | TRBJ2-3 | TRBV11-3 | - | TGTGCCAGCAGCTTAGGGAGAGGGGCAGATACGCAGTATTTT | CASSLGRGADTQYF
TRBD1 | TRBJ2-2 | TRBV11-3 | once | TGTGCCAGCAGCTCGGACAGGGGGGTCGGGGAGCTGTTTTTT | CASSSDRGVGELFF
- | TRBJ2-7 | TRBV24-1 | - | TGTGCCACCAGGGCGAACAGAGCCTACGAGCAGTACTTC | CATRANRAYEQYF
- | TRBJ2-7 | TRBV6-5 | - | TGTGCCAGCAGTCCGTCCGGGGTTGGGGAGCAGTACTTC | CASSPSGVGEQYF
TRBD1 | TRBJ2-7 | TRBV30 | once | TGTGCCTGGAGTGGGACAGGGCACGAGCAGTACTTC | CAWSGTGHEQYF
TRBD1 | TRBJ2-7 | TRBV24-1 | - | TGTGCCACCACGGGACAGGGTTCCTACGAGCAGTACTTC | CATTGQGSYEQYF
TRBD1 | TRBJ1-2 | TRBV5-1 | - | TGCGCCAGCAGTATGGGGACAGGCGGCTACACCTTC | CASSMGTGGYTF
- | TRBJ1-5 | TRBV19 | - | TGTGCCAGTAGTATAATCATCGCGAGCAATCAGCCCCAGCATTTT | CASSIIIASNQPQHF
- | TRBJ1-2 | TRBV28 | - | TGTGCCAGCAGTTTGTTGAGGAGAGGCTACACCTTC | CASSLLRRGYTF
- | TRBJ1-1 | TRBV30 | - | TGTGCCTGGAGTCAACAGGGCCTTGAAGCTTTCTTT | CAWSQQGLEAFF
TRBD1 | TRBJ2-7 | TRBV30 | - | TGTGCCTGGAGTCGGACAGGGACGGAGCAGTACTTC | CAWSRTGTEQYF
TRBD1 | TRBJ2-5 | TRBV10-1 | - | TGCGCCAGCAGTGACCAGAGAGCCGGGACAGGGGTATCAGAGACCCAGTACTTC | CASSDQRAGTGVSETQYF
- | TRBJ2-6 | TRBV7-8 | - | TGTGCCAGCAGCCCCCAGGGGGGCCTCTCTGGGGCCAACGTCCTGACTTTC | CASSPQGGLSGANVLTF
- | TRBJ1-1 | TRBV2 | - | TGTGCCAGCAGTGGTCAGGGATCTAACACTGAAGCTTTCTTT | CASSGQGSNTEAFF
TRBD2 | TRBJ2-2 | TRBV27 | once | TGTGCCAGCAGTGTTTTAACGGGGACTAGCGGGAGTCCCGGGGAGCTGTTTTTT | CASSVLTGTSGSPGELFF
- | TRBJ2-7 | TRBV5-5 | - | TGTGCCAGCAGCTTGTTTACAGGAATCGACGAGCAGTACTTC | CASSLFTGIDEQYF
- | TRBJ1-1 | TRBV30 | - | TGTGCCTGGAGTGCCGGACTCCTGAACACTGAAGCTTTCTTT | CAWSAGLLNTEAFF
- | TRBJ1-1 | TRBV29-1 | - | TGCAGCGTTGATACGGTGGGCTGGGCAGGGAGGCATATGAACACTGAAGCTTTCTTT | CSVDTVGWAGRHMNTEAFF
- | TRBJ2-7 | TRBV5-1 | - | TGCGCCAGCAGCTTGGGATCTACACCTCCCTACGAGCAGTACTTC | CASSLGSTPPYEQYF
- | TRBJ1-5 | TRBV21-1 | - | TGTGCCAGCATATCATTCCTCCGCGACCTAATTACCAACAGGAAGGCCCAGCATTTT | CASISFLRDLITNRKAQHF
- | TRBJ2-7 | TRBV3-1/TRBV3-2 | - | TGTGCCAGCAGCCCAGGGCAGACAGGCCCCTTTTCCTACGAGCAGTACTTC | CASSPGQTGPFSYEQYF
- | TRBJ1-3 | TRBV18 | once | TGTGCCAGCTCACCTCAACAAGGGGCTTTTGACACCATATATTTT | CASSPQQGAFDTIYF
- | TRBJ1-6 | TRBV11-2 | once | TGTGCCAGCAGCTTAGGACAGGAAGGATCACCCCTCCACTTT | CASSLGQEGSPLHF
- | TRBJ2-7 | TRBV28 | - | TGTGCCAGCACCACAGGGAGATACGAGCAGTACTTC | CASTTGRYEQYF
TRBD1 | TRBJ2-7 | TRBV6-2/TRBV6-3 | once | TGTGCCAGCAGTCGGGACAGAGACTCCTACGAGCAGTACTTC | CASSRDRDSYEQYF
- | TRBJ2-7 | TRBV4-3 | - | TGCGCCAGCAGCCAAGATATCGGGGATAACGAGCAGTACTTC | CASSQDIGDNEQYF
TRBD1 | TRBJ2-5 | TRBV6-2/TRBV6-3 | - | TGTGCCAGCAGCCCCCTTGGGACAGGGAGGCCAGAGACCCAGTACTTC | CASSPLGTGRPETQYF